A single T cell receptor beta chain is shown here with its context. Its antigen remains undetermined. Per-base qualities were not stored, and no clone one base away is much larger. The immunoSEQ Assay, a bias-controlled multiplex PCR, was used to amplify TCRbeta CDR3 regions from genomic DNA. Per the source publication's procedure: The number of nucleated cells in each sample was estimated by amplification of reference gene primers within the assay. Sequence reads were collapsed and filtered to measure the absolute abundance of every unique TCRbeta CDR3 rearrangement. For each sample, productive Simpson clonality was calculated as the square root of Simpson's diversity index over productive rearrangements. TCRdb stores this immuneACCESS table with in-frame sequences only. Part of the clones is absent; in the studies checked, under half of the shortfall reflects unresolved V genes, and no reason is known for the rest. V, J and clone size derive from that table, while D and trimming were established from the DNA sequence. The sample table shows about 200,000 clones, and approximately 85% are seen once. Approximately 5.2% of the sample lies in the top ten.

These data come from a study of blood T cell repertoires in COVID-19 (dated by TCRdb to 2020 to 2021). For the wider study: Samples from collaborators originated in the United States, Italy and Spain and spanned both the acute and convalescent phases of COVID-19. The prospective study material was composed of cDNA or gDNA derived from T cells, B-cell-depleted T cells, or PBMCs. The dataset comprised deeply sampled blood TCRbeta repertoires from subjects exposed to, actively infected with, or recovered from COVID-19. The repertoires were released in a freely available public database meant as a resource for research on the immune response to SARS-CoV-2. The samples were drawn from two sources: the first 160 participants of the ongoing ImmuneRACE study, and 1,000 to 1,500 subjects contributed by 6 global collaborators. A de-identified subject ID, COVID-19 status, age in years and sex were almost always included in the sample metadata. HLA class I and class II types, where available, came from metadata supplied by the sample provider rather than from assay-based typing.

At one collaborating source in Seattle, patients were enrolled during active infection and were followed longitudinally through the course of disease. The collaborating institutions used their own protocols to collect whole blood in K2EDTA tubes. For TCRbeta analysis, collaborator samples were shipped as frozen whole blood, as isolated PBMCs, or as DNA extracted from either sample type. Here is what the overall study found, with its caveats: Clinical and demographic metadata were provided uncurated, with the amount varying by source and participant.

The germline V gene (reference sequence) sets CDR1 to LGHDT and CDR2 to YNNKEL. From the cysteine through the phenylalanine, the CDR3 covers 15 amino acids. Left in the record is the CDR3 DNA by itself, 45 bases read in frame from the first base. V is cut back by 1 base and J by 4 bases, with 6 bases in the junction unmatched. The receptor comes from a woman aged 70-85 years with COVID-19, enrolled during active disease. Sequenced material: peripheral blood. The V gene is TRBV3-1 (or the pseudogene TRBV3-2) and the J gene is TRBJ2-7; 8 central nucleotides agree with TRBD2. Here is the DNA: TGTGCCAGCAGCCAAGGGGGACTAGGATATTACGAGCAGTACTTC. Its amino acids are CASSQGGLGYYEQYF.